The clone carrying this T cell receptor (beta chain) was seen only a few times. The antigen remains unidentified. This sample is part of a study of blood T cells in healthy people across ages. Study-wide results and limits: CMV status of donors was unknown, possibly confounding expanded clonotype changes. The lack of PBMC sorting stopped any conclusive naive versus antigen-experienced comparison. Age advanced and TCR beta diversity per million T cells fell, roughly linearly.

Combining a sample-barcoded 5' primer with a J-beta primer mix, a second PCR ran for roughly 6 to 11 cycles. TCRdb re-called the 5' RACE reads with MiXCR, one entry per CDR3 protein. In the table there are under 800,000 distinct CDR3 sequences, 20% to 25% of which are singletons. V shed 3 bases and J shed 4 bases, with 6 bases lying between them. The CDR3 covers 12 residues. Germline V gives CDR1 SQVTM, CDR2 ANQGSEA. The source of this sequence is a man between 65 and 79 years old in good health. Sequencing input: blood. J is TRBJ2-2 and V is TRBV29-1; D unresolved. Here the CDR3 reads CSVDKATGELFF. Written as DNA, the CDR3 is TGCAGCGTTGACAAAGCCACCGGGGAGCTGTTTTTT.